The present T cell receptor (beta chain) was sequenced within a study of identical twins. Using its own MiXCR run on the 5' RACE reads, TCRdb lists one record per CDR3 protein. The sample shows approximately 490,000 distinct CDR3 sequences, around 24% of them seen only once. Healthy Caucasians, and only they, were the donors. This sample also belongs to another study, concerning yellow fever vaccine responses in identical twins.

This clonotype originated in a woman aged 18-29 years in good health. The sample taken for sequencing was CD4+ T cells sorted from blood.

The DNA of the CDR3 is TGTGCCAGCAGCCTCGAGGTTACTAGCGGGAGGGATTACAATGAGCAGTTCTTC. Translation gives CASSLEVTSGRDYNEQFF. The chain is built from TRBV9 and TRBJ2-1; TRBD2 matches at 13 bases. The V segment lost 4 bases and the J segment 4 bases; nucleotides outside the gene matches: 11. CDR3 length equals 18 residues. Germline CDR1 SGDLS, CDR2 YYNGEE. The variable domain in full, completed from reference TRBV9 and TRBJ2-1, reads DSGVTQTPKHLITATGQRVTLRCSPRSGDLSVYWYQQSLDQGLQFLIQYYNGEERAKGNILERFSAQQFPDLHSELNLSSLELGDSALYFCASSLEVTSGRDYNEQFFGPGTRLTVL.